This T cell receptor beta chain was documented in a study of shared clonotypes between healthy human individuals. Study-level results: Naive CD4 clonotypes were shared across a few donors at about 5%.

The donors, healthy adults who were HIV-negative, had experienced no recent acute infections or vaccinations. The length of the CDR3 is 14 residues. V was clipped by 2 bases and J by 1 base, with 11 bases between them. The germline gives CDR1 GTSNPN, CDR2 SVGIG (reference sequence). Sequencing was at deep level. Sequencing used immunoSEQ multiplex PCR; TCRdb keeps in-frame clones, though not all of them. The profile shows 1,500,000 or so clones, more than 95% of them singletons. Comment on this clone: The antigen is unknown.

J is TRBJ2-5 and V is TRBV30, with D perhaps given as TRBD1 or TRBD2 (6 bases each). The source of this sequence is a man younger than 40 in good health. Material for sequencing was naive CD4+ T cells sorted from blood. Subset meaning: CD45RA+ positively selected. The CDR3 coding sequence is TGTGCCTGGAGTCTACCGGGGGCCCAAGAGACCCAGTACTTC. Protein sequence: CAWSLPGAQETQYF. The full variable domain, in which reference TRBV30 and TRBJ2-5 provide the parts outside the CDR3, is SQTIHQWPATLVQPVGSPLSLECTVEGTSNPNLYWYRQAAGRGLQLLFYSVGIGQISSEVPQNLSASRPQDRQFILSSKKLLLSDSGFYLCAWSLPGAQETQYFGPGTRLLVL.